The 16 T cell receptor beta chains in this list originate from one sample, sequenced in a study of human T cells and chemical hapten exposure. Specified time point: pre-sensitization, week 0. Treatment specified: therapeutic diphenylcyclopropenone sensitization with weekly scalp DPC. From the RACE reads, TCRdb called clonotypes with MiXCR, one entry per CDR3 protein. This table holds around 260,000 distinct CDR3 sequences, around 9.3% found once. Sequencing was performed on whole blood, taken in connection with sensitization to the hapten diphenylcyclopropenone (DPC). The receptors originated from a woman in her thirties or forties with alopecia areata. Some clones in this sample may be carry-over from other donors' samples.

This clonotype was seen only a few times. J is TRBJ2-3 and V is TRBV29-1; 10 nucleotides line up with TRBD2. J gave up 0 bases and V 3 bases, and 6 bases lay outside the gene matches. This CDR3 spans 16 amino acids. Germline V gene lookup returns CDR1 SQVTM and CDR2 ANQGSEA. The chain's CDR3 is CSVDLAGEPSTDTQYF. The CDR3 bases are TGCAGCGTTGATCTAGCGGGAGAACCTAGCACAGATACGCAGTATTTT.

This clonotype was observed at least ten times. The chain recombines TRBV10-3 with TRBJ1-5; TRBD1 aligns across 10 bases. This CDR3 is built from 15 residues. Germline-derived CDR1 and CDR2 are ENHRY and SYGVKD. Trimming removed 6 bases from V and 3 bases from J; junction bases left unmatched: 5. In DNA form, the CDR3 reads TGTGCCATCAGCGGGACAGGGGACTTCAATCAGCCCCAGCATTTT. Translating gives CAISGTGDFNQPQHF.

The chain uses TRBV20-1 and TRBJ2-3; TRBD2 agrees at 10 bases. The CDR3 runs to 15 residues. The germline gives CDR1 DFQATT, CDR2 SNEGSKA (reference sequence). V shed 2 bases, J shed 1 base, and the junction held 3 bases outside the gene matches. The CDR3 sequence is CSARRSGRGTDTQYF. CDR3 DNA: TGCAGTGCTAGAAGAAGCGGGAGGGGCACAGATACGCAGTATTTT.

There are a few counts of this clonotype. The V gene is TRBV29-1, the J gene TRBJ1-2; no reliable D call. The CDR3 runs to 11 residues. Trimming removed 6 bases at V and 4 bases at J, with 9 bases between. CDR1 SQVTM and CDR2 ANQGSEA come from the germline V gene. The CDR3 bases are TGCAGCGTGACTGACATCTATGGCTACACCTTC. Its translation is CSVTDIYGYTF.

This clonotype was recorded a few times. The chain joins TRBV11-2 to TRBJ2-5; the D is unclear. With 7 bases removed from V and 2 bases from J, the gap between germline ends came to 14 bases. Germline CDR1 and CDR2: SGHAT and FQNNGV. The CDR3 has 14 amino acids. CDR3 sequence (DNA): TGTGCCAGCACGTCTGTAGGGCTGCAAGAGACCCAGTACTTC. Protein sequence: CASTSVGLQETQYF.

This clonotype was counted many times. The V gene is TRBV9, the J gene TRBJ2-5; D remains ambiguous. CDR3 length: 13 amino acids. Germline V gives CDR1 SGDLS, CDR2 YYNGEE. V was cut by 2 bases and J by 3 bases, with 8 bases left in between. The CDR3 is CASSVGTEETQYF. The CDR3 DNA reads as TGTGCCAGCAGCGTGGGAACCGAAGAGACCCAGTACTTC.

This clonotype was counted at least ten times. The chain links TRBV6-5 to TRBJ2-7; 8 bases line up with TRBD2. The CDR3 totals 15 residues. V lost 6 bases and J lost 4; bases outside the gene matches: 11. The germline V gene has CDR1 MNHEY and CDR2 SVGAGI. CDR3 sequence (DNA): TGTGCCAGCAGGGCCCCCGCGGGAGGAGAGTACGAGCAGTACTTC. This translates into CASRAPAGGEYEQYF.

This clonotype was counted ten times or more. This chain uses TRBV3-1 with TRBJ1-3; TRBD1 is a possible D gene (5 bases). V shed 4 bases and J shed 0 bases, with 13 bases lying between them. Germline V gene sequence: CDR1 LGHDT, CDR2 YNNKEL (reference sequence). The CDR3 length is 16 residues. In DNA, the CDR3 is TGTGCCAGCAGCCCCACCACAGGACGCTCTGGAAACACCATATATTTT. Translation: CASSPTTGRSGNTIYF.

This clonotype was counted only a few times. The chain carries TRBV5-1 and TRBJ1-5; TRBD1 matches at 10 bases. Germline assignment: CDR1 SGHRS and CDR2 YFSETQ. This CDR3 is 13 amino acids long. The V gene end was trimmed by 4 bases and the J gene end by 9 bases; junction bases not matched to a gene: 4. The CDR3 bases are TGCGCCAGCAGCGACAGGGGGCTCGGGCCCCAGCATTTT. Its protein is CASSDRGLGPQHF. Based on the CDR3 plus reference TRBV5-1 and TRBJ1-5, the full variable domain is KAGVTQTPRYLIKTRGQQVTLSCSPISGHRSVSWYQQTPGQGLQFLFEYFSETQRNKGNFPGRFSGRQFSNSRSEMNVSTLELGDSALYLCASSDRGLGPQHFGDGTRLSIL.

This clonotype was found a few times. J is TRBJ2-5 and V is TRBV27; 10 nucleotides line up with TRBD2. The CDR3 length is 16 residues. Trimming cost V 3 bases and J 5 bases; bases outside gene matches: 9. Germline V CDR1 and CDR2: MNHEY, SMNVEV (reference sequence). The CDR3 reads CASSLKLAGSGETQYF. CDR3 coding DNA: TGTGCCAGCAGTTTGAAACTAGCGGGAAGCGGGGAGACCCAGTACTTC.

This clonotype was recorded a few times. The V call is TRBV27, the J call TRBJ2-7; weak D call: TRBD1 (6 bases). The ends were cut back, 5 bases at V and 4 bases at J, with 18 bases in the middle. The CDR3 has 15 amino acids. CDR1 is MNHEY, CDR2 SMNVEV, per germline (reference sequence). The CDR3 sequence: CASSRRTERGYEQYF. The CDR3, as DNA: TGTGCCAGCAGTAGGAGGACAGAGCGAGGGTACGAGCAGTACTTC.

Concerning this clonotype itself: A much larger clone lies one base from this, so it may be a read error. The chain recombines TRBV3-1 with TRBJ1-6; 7 bases map to TRBD1. Germline assignment: CDR1 LGHDT and CDR2 YNNKEL (reference sequence). V dropped 3 bases and J dropped 5; count of bases not matched to a gene: 4. The length of the CDR3 is 15 residues. The CDR3 bases are TGTGCCAGCAGCCACAGGACAGGAAATAATTCACCCCTCCACTTT. Translating gives CASSHRTGNNSPLHF.

The chain recombines TRBV7-3 with TRBJ2-3, with 13 bases matching TRBD2. The CDR3 runs 15 residues. Germline CDR1 and CDR2: SGHTA and FQGTGA. J was trimmed by 5 bases and V by 6 bases; bases with no gene match: 5. CDR3 DNA: TGTGCCAGCAGACCTACTAGCGGGAGGGTAGATACGCAGTATTTT. It encodes CASRPTSGRVDTQYF.

This clonotype was counted between two and nine times. The chain links TRBV20-1 to TRBJ2-3; D not certain. Germline-derived CDR1 and CDR2 are DFQATT and SNEGSKA (reference sequence). Trimming cost V 0 bases and J 6 bases, with 13 bases left between them. This CDR3 region has 14 residues. The CDR3: CSARDRSVGDTQYF. The CDR3 region has the DNA TGCAGTGCTAGAGATCGAAGCGTGGGGGATACGCAGTATTTT.

The rearrangement uses TRBV3-1 and TRBJ2-7; 11 bases match TRBD2. The CDR3 is 16 amino acids. Trimming removed 4 bases from V and 3 bases from J; junction bases left unmatched: 8. Germline CDR1 is LGHDT and CDR2 is YNNKEL (reference sequence). The CDR3 sequence is CASSPGTSGEGYEQYF. CDR3 in DNA: TGTGCCAGCAGCCCGGGGACTAGCGGCGAAGGCTACGAGCAGTACTTC.

The CDR3 nucleotides read TGTGCCAGCAGCCAAGTGTCGTATGGCTACACCTTC. Translated, it gives CASSQVSYGYTF. The rearrangement links TRBV3-1 to TRBJ1-2; no clear D. The germline CDR1 and CDR2 sequences are LGHDT and YNNKEL (reference sequence). V shed 1 base and J shed 5 bases, with 5 bases lying between them. This CDR3 has 12 residues.